This TCR beta chain emerged from a study of regulatory T cells in long-lasting Graves disease. The study's findings and limits: Shared public clonotypes totalled a few thousand in persistent patients, compared with roughly 970 in new patients. Segments TRBV28, TRBJ1-2 and TRBJ2-5 showed preferential usage in persistent disease.

As to time point: newly diagnosed GD, antithyroid drugs for less than 3 months. The TCR library used RNA extracted from PBMCs. This clonotype has just a few counts. No antigen is known for it. With iRepertoire HTBI primers and Arm-PCR of CDR3 regions, TCR beta libraries were built. A single record per CDR3 protein comes from TCRdb applying MiXCR to the multiplex PCR reads. There are 320,000 or so distinct CDR3 sequences in the sample; 15% to 20% occur only once, and around 37% lies in the top ten. The CDR3 covers 15 residues. Between the trimmed V and J ends, which lost 1 base and 2 bases, there was a span of 12 bases. The germline V gene has CDR1 DFQATT and CDR2 SNEGSKA (reference sequence).

This clonotype was sampled from a female donor with Graves disease. This specimen was peripheral blood mononuclear cells (PBMCs), taken at new diagnosis, from a patient treated with antithyroid drugs. This chain connects TRBV20-1 to TRBJ1-5, with D possibly being TRBD1 (5 bases). The CDR3 region is CSARAPGVGNQPQHF. The CDR3 DNA reads as TGCAGTGCTAGAGCCCCGGGGGTTGGCAATCAGCCCCAGCATTTT.